These 17 T cell receptor beta chains came from one sample sequenced in a study of CD8 T cells in Susac syndrome. With random hexamers, reverse transcription was performed on about 0.45 to 1 ug of RNA. MiXCR was run by TCRdb on the immunoSEQ multiplex PCR reads, yielding one entry per CDR3 protein. The repertoire holds roughly 250,000 distinct CDR3 sequences, with 90% to 96% as singletons. Input material: CD4+ T cells from PBMCs. All receptors derive from a human donor with Susac syndrome.

The genes are TRBV20-1 and TRBJ2-1, with 9 bases aligning to TRBD2. The CDR3 is made up of 16 amino acids. In germline, CDR1 is DFQATT, CDR2 SNEGSKA (reference sequence). V lost 5 bases and J lost 8; bases outside the gene matches: 16. The DNA of the CDR3 is TGCAGTGCTCGAGCCGGTAGCGGGAGAGTTGTGGATGAGCAGTTCTTC. Protein: CSARAGSGRVVDEQFF.

V usage is TRBV7-2 and J usage is TRBJ1-2, with 9 bases that match TRBD1. Looked up from germline, CDR1 is SGHTA and CDR2 is FQGNSA. The CDR3 is 14 amino acids. Trimming took 4 bases from V and 8 from J; bases not matched to a gene: 8. The CDR3 DNA sequence: TGTGCCAGCAGCTCCCAACAGGGGGCGATCGGCTACACCTTC. This sequence encodes CASSSQQGAIGYTF.

The chain couples TRBV20-1 to TRBJ2-1, with a tentative D call TRBD2 (5 bases). The V end lost 2 bases, the J end lost 8 bases, and 16 bases lay between the germline ends. Germline V gene lookup returns CDR1 DFQATT and CDR2 SNEGSKA (reference sequence). The CDR3 covers 14 residues. The CDR3 protein is CSARLADTRDEQFF. The CDR3 nucleotides read TGCAGTGCTAGACTCGCAGATACGAGGGATGAGCAGTTCTTC.

This chain links TRBV30 with TRBJ1-1; D is unclear. V lost 3 bases and J lost 8, with 10 bases in between. The CDR3 length is 11 residues. Germline V gives CDR1 GTSNPN, CDR2 SVGIG (reference sequence). CDR3 residues: CAWRDRGEAFF. As DNA, the CDR3 is TGTGCCTGGAGAGACCGAGGGGAAGCTTTCTTT.

The CDR3 loop reads CASSLRTGTGANVLTF. The CDR3, as DNA: TGTGCCAGCAGTCTCCGGACAGGGACTGGGGCCAACGTCCTGACTTTC. V usage is TRBV28 and J usage is TRBJ2-6, with TRBD1 identical over 8 bases. V shed 5 bases, J shed 2 bases, and the junction held 5 bases outside the gene matches. The CDR3 loop spans 16 amino acids. Germline loops: CDR1 MDHEN, CDR2 SYDVKM.

Points on this clonotype: At one end the junction does not follow the germline gene, possibly because of a read error. The chain has TRBV7-7 and TRBJ2-5; TRBD1 agrees at 8 bases. The CDR3 extends over 15 amino acids. Germline CDR1 reads SSHAT; CDR2 reads FNYEAQ (reference sequence). CDR3 nucleotide sequence: TGTGCTAGCAGCTCTGTAGGACAGGGACAAGAGACCCAGTACTTC. Encoded protein: CASSSVGQGQETQYF.

This chain links TRBV20-1 with TRBJ2-1, with 7 bases matching TRBD2. Germline values: CDR1 DFQATT, CDR2 SNEGSKA (reference sequence). V shed 4 bases, J shed 7 bases, and the junction held 4 bases outside the gene matches. The CDR3 consists of 12 residues. This CDR3 reads CSAKGLWNEQFF. In nucleotides, the CDR3 is TGCAGTGCTAAGGGACTATGGAATGAGCAGTTCTTC.

The chain is built from TRBV7-9 and TRBJ2-5, with D hard to call. Germline V gene lookup returns CDR1 SEHNR and CDR2 FQNEAQ (reference sequence). This CDR3 spans 11 amino acids. The V end lost 6 bases, the J end lost 11 bases, and 13 bases lay between the germline ends. CDR3 sequence (DNA): TGTGCCAGCAGAAGTAGGGCTACGCAGTACTTC. The encoded protein is CASRSRATQYF.

V is TRBV19 and J is TRBJ1-2, with no clear D. The CDR3 length is 12 residues. Germline V gene lookup returns CDR1 LNHDA and CDR2 SQIVND (reference sequence). V gave up 2 bases and J gave up 6 bases, with 7 bases separating them. This CDR3 reads CASSIREDGYTF. The CDR3 DNA is TGTGCCAGTAGTATAAGAGAGGATGGCTACACCTTC. Variable domain in full (rest from reference TRBV19 and TRBJ1-2): DGGITQSPKYLFRKEGQNVTLSCEQNLNHDAMYWYRQDPGQGLRLIYYSQIVNDFQKGDIAEGYSVSREKKESFPLTVTSAQKNPTAFYLCASSIREDGYTFGSGTRLTVV.

V is TRBV4-2 and J is TRBJ1-1; a possible D gene is TRBD1 (5 bases). The CDR3 extends over 12 amino acids. V lost 2 bases and J lost 8, with 9 bases in between. Germline V gene data show CDR1 as LGHNA and CDR2 as YNFKEQ. CDR3: CASSQQGLEAFF. CDR3 bases: TGTGCCAGCAGCCAACAGGGACTAGAAGCTTTCTTT.

V usage is TRBV29-1 and J usage is TRBJ1-2, with D maybe TRBD1 (5 bases). Trimming pared 0 bases from V and 8 bases from J, leaving 7 bases between. Germline loops: CDR1 SQVTM, CDR2 ANQGSEA. The CDR3 consists of 11 residues. The CDR3 DNA follows: TGCAGCGTTGAAGATCCAGGGGGCTACACCTTC. It specifies CSVEDPGGYTF.

V gene TRBV9 combines with J gene TRBJ2-1; 7 bases match TRBD1. CDR3 length equals 14 residues. The germline gives CDR1 SGDLS, CDR2 YYNGEE. V was pared by 2 bases and J by 5 bases, with 4 bases of the junction left unmatched. The CDR3 DNA follows: TGTGCCAGCAGCGTGCACGGACAGGACAATGAGCAGTTCTTC. Protein: CASSVHGQDNEQFF. The complete variable domain, with remaining parts taken from reference TRBV9 and TRBJ2-1, reads DSGVTQTPKHLITATGQRVTLRCSPRSGDLSVYWYQQSLDQGLQFLIQYYNGEERAKGNILERFSAQQFPDLHSELNLSSLELGDSALYFCASSVHGQDNEQFFGPGTRLTVL.

The V call is TRBV6-5, the J call TRBJ2-7; 8 bases map to TRBD2. V shed 0 bases, J shed 3 bases, and the junction held 7 bases outside the gene matches. Germline V CDR1 and CDR2: MNHEY, SVGAGI. CDR3 length equals 16 residues. CDR3 coding DNA: TGTGCCAGCAGTTACTCGGGGGTAGCGGGATTCTACGAGCAGTACTTC. Translated: CASSYSGVAGFYEQYF.

The chain links TRBV3-1 to TRBJ2-2, with D maybe TRBD1 (5 bases). This CDR3 is built from 14 residues. Germline V gene sequence: CDR1 LGHDT, CDR2 YNNKEL (reference sequence). V was shortened by 3 bases and J by 9 bases, with 14 bases between the two germline ends. Here the CDR3 DNA reads TGTGCCAGCAGCCAGATGACAGCACTTAGGGAGCTGTTTTTT. Protein product: CASSQMTALRELFF.

This chain links TRBV29-1 with TRBJ1-1; 8 positions match TRBD1. Germline V gives CDR1 SQVTM, CDR2 ANQGSEA. The length of the CDR3 is 15 residues. With V trimmed by 0 bases and J by 1 base, 4 bases remained unmatched. Here the CDR3 DNA reads TGCAGCGTTGAAGAGCAGGGGGCTAGGAACACTGAAGCTTTCTTT. Residues: CSVEEQGARNTEAFF.

The DNA for the CDR3 is TGTGCCACCAGCAGAGAGCTAGCGGAGTCCTACGAGCAGTACTTC. Protein product: CATSRELAESYEQYF. The genes are TRBV15 and TRBJ2-7; 7 bases are shared with TRBD2. The CDR3 runs 15 residues. Unmatched junction bases numbered 3, after V lost 0 bases and J lost 1 base. The germline V gene encodes CDR1 LNHNV and CDR2 YYDKDF (reference sequence).

V and J are TRBV12-3 or TRBV12-4 and TRBJ2-1; weak D call: TRBD1 (6 bases). This CDR3 is built from 14 residues. Trimming took off 3 bases at V and 14 bases at J, with 20 bases between the two ends. CDR3 region: CASSFTDREGMEFF. CDR3 in DNA: TGTGCCAGCAGTTTCACGGACAGAGAGGGTATGGAGTTCTTC.